This T cell receptor (beta chain) was found in a study of cytomegalovirus exposure and HLA in healthy donors. Findings and caveats of the study: Several of the most significant clusters were apparently associated with common viral pathogens in a later analysis.

With 60 Vbeta and 13 Jbeta primers, the PCR was carried out. Some clones are missing from TCRdb's copy, which holds only in-frame ones; the method was immunoSEQ multiplex PCR. The repertoire holds 80,000 to 130,000 clones, approximately 72% seen once, with 13% to 15% in the top ten. V lost 5 bases, J lost 7 bases, and 6 bases stayed unmatched. The CDR3 is made up of 14 amino acids. The germline gives CDR1 SGHRS, CDR2 YFSETQ. Concerning this clone itself: The antigen is not known.

The rearrangement links TRBV5-1 to TRBJ2-1, with 10 positions matching TRBD2. Sequencing input: PBMCs. The receptor was derived from a male donor in good health and CMV-seropositive. CDR3 amino acids: CASSLAGGGNEQFF. CDR3 bases: TGCGCCAGCAGTTTAGCGGGGGGAGGGAATGAGCAGTTCTTC.